This TCR beta chain was identified in a study of blood T cells in healthy people across ages. As concerns this clonotype: Its target is not known.

The sample, about 10 milliliters of peripheral blood, was drawn from each donor. CDR1 is LGHNA, CDR2 YSLEER, per germline. This CDR3 contains 14 residues. General observations from the study: It was not known whether donors were CMV positive (a possible confounder of expanded clonotype changes).

A sample-barcoded 5' primer and a J-beta primer mix were used in a second PCR of roughly 7 to 11 cycles. Unique molecular identifiers of 12 random nucleotides labeled each cDNA. TCRdb ran MiXCR on the 5' RACE reads and lists one entry per CDR3 protein. This sample has about 800,000 distinct CDR3 sequences, with less than 60% found just once. Material for sequencing was blood. V and J are TRBV4-3 and TRBJ2-1; D is possibly TRBD2 (5 bases). The J call may be wrong; the DNA end is better matched by TRBJ2-7. This receptor was taken from a man older than 75 in good health. The CDR3 loop reads CASSQAPWEYEQYF. CDR3 nucleotide sequence: TGCGCCAGCAGCCAAGCTCCCTGGGAGTATGAGCAGTACTTC.